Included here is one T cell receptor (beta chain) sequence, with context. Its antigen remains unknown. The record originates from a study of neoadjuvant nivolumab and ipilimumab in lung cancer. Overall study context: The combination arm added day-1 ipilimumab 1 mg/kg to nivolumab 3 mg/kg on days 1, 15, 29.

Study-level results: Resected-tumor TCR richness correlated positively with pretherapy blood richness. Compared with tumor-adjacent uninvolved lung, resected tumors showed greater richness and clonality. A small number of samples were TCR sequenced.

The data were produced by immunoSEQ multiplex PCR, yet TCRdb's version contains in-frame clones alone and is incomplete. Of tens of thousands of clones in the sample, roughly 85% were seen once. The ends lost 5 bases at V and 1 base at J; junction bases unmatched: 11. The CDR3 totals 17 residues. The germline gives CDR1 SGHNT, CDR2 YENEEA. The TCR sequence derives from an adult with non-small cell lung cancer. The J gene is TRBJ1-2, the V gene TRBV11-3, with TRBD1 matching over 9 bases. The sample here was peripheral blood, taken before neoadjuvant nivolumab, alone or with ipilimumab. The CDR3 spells CASSVSWGTGHNYGYTF. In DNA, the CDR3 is TGTGCCAGCAGCGTCTCCTGGGGGACAGGGCATAACTATGGCTACACCTTC.